A selection of T cell receptor beta chains follows, all from one sample in a study of Graves' ophthalmopathy and Graves' hyperthyroidism. TCRdb redid the calling of the multiplex PCR reads with MiXCR, one entry per CDR3 protein. The sample records 650,000 to 900,000 distinct CDR3 sequences, roughly 40% being singletons. Sequenced: peripheral blood. These receptors were collected from an adult man with Graves' ophthalmopathy. Both conserved end residues are part of each CDR3. Fields, in order: J gene, clone size, D gene, V gene, CDR3 DNA, CDR3 protein. The D gene is left open where the match is weak. Size is omitted from some rows. Given values are once, few, many or a class for expanded clones.

TRBJ2-7 NA NA TRBV12-3/TRBV12-4 TGTGCCAGCAGTCCAGGGGGGGAGTACTTC CASSPGGEYF
TRBJ1-3 NA NA TRBV7-9 TGCGCCAGCAGCCAAGATCCCGGACTCTCTGGAAACACCATATATTTT CASSQDPGLSGNTIYF
TRBJ1-6 NA NA TRBV7-9 TGTGCCAGCAGCTTGTATACCAGGGGATTCAATTCACCCCTCCACTTT CASSLYTRGFNSPLHF
TRBJ1-1 few NA TRBV6-5 TGTGCCAGCAGTTACAGCGGACAGAGTGGAGCTTTCTTT CASSYSGQSGAFF
TRBJ2-5 few NA TRBV11-1 TGTGCCAGCAGCCTCACGTGGACTGTTAGGGAGACCCAGTACTTC CASSLTWTVRETQYF
TRBJ2-7 NA TRBD1 TRBV9 TGTGCCAGCAGCGCCACCGGGACAGGAGAATACGAGCAGTACTTC CASSATGTGEYEQYF
TRBJ2-2 NA NA TRBV7-9 TGTGCCAGCAGCTTAGCATACACGGGGCTAGCAGATCGTAGGAGCACCGGGGAGCTGTTTTTT CASSLAYTGLADRRSTGELFF
TRBJ2-6 NA TRBD1 TRBV19 TGTGCCAGTAGTATACGGTCTTTCGGGACAGGAGCATCTGGGGCCAACGTCCTGACTTTC CASSIRSFGTGASGANVLTF
TRBJ1-2 NA NA TRBV7-8 TGTGCCAGCTCACCACTAGACTTTGGAGGGTATGGCTACACCTTC CASSPLDFGGYGYTF
TRBJ1-2 many NA TRBV2 TGTGCCAGCAGTGAAGGAATAGGTTACTATGGCTACACCTTC CASSEGIGYYGYTF
TRBJ1-1 many NA TRBV6-4 TGTGCCAGCAGTAAGACAGTCACTGAAGCTTTCTTT CASSKTVTEAFF
TRBJ1-2 many NA TRBV10-3 TGTGCCATCAGTGAGTCGAGGCAGAACTATGGCTACACCTTC CAISESRQNYGYTF
TRBJ2-5 NA NA TRBV4-3 TGCGCCAGCAGCCAAGATTTTGGGCCAGGGGAGACCCAGTACTTC CASSQDFGPGETQYF
TRBJ1-3 few TRBD1 TRBV7-8 TGTGCCAGCAGCTTACTACAGGGGGGAAACACCATATATTTT CASSLLQGGNTIYF
TRBJ2-3 NA TRBD2 TRBV24-1 TGTGCCACCAGTGACCCGACTAGCGGGAGGGAAGATACGCAGTATTTT CATSDPTSGREDTQYF
TRBJ2-7 NA NA TRBV2 TGTGCCAGCAGGCGGGAAGGTTACGAGCAGTACTTC CASRREGYEQYF
TRBJ1-2 NA NA TRBV10-3 TGTGCCATCAGTTTAGGAGGGCCGGGAGGCTATGGCTACACCTTC CAISLGGPGGYGYTF
TRBJ2-7 few NA TRBV9 TGTGCCAGCAGCCTTTCCTCCCAGGGCTACGAGCAGTACTTC CASSLSSQGYEQYF
TRBJ2-2 few NA TRBV5-1 TGCGCCAGCAGCCGTACGCAAGGGCCGAACACCGGGGAGCTGTTTTTT CASSRTQGPNTGELFF
TRBJ1-6 many NA TRBV20-1 TGCAGTGCTGGAGGACCGACTCAACCCCTCCACTTT CSAGGPTQPLHF
TRBJ2-5 NA NA TRBV6-5 TGTGCCAGCATTCGCCGGGACGGGCTAAAGGAGACCCAGTACTTC CASIRRDGLKETQYF
TRBJ2-6 few NA TRBV12-3/TRBV12-4 TGTGCCAGCCGTGGCTCCCAGACTGGGGCCAACGTCCTGACTTTC CASRGSQTGANVLTF
TRBJ2-6 NA NA TRBV5-1 TGCGCCAGCAGCTTGACAGGGCCTGGTAGTGGGGCCAACGTCCTGACTTTC CASSLTGPGSGANVLTF
TRBJ2-7 many NA TRBV6-6 TGTGCCAGCAGTTACGGTAGCGAGCAGTACTTC CASSYGSEQYF
TRBJ1-2 NA TRBD1 TRBV10-2 TGCGCCAGCAGTGTATGGGGACAGGGGGCCTATGGCTACACCTTC CASSVWGQGAYGYTF
TRBJ1-2 many NA TRBV7-9 TGTGCCAGCAGCTCCACCCGCCCCTATGGCTACACCTTC CASSSTRPYGYTF
TRBJ2-6 NA NA TRBV10-3 TGTGCCATCAGGATGGGGGGGCTCGGGGCCAACGTCCTGACTTTC CAIRMGGLGANVLTF
TRBJ2-7 NA TRBD1 TRBV7-2 TGTGCCAGCAGCGACCGGGACAGGGAATCCGAGCAGTACTTC CASSDRDRESEQYF
TRBJ2-7 NA TRBD1 TRBV9 TGTGCCAGCAGCGTAAGACAGGGTCCCTACGAGCAGTACTTC CASSVRQGPYEQYF